This entry describes one TCR beta chain. Antigen unknown. This entry belongs to a study of T cell repertoires in cytomegalovirus infection. Study overall: Carrying CMV and the relevant HLA type showed in public TCR beta signatures.

The germline gives CDR1 MDHEN, CDR2 SYDVKM. CDR3 size: 20 residues. The junction had 13 bases not matched to a gene; V was cut back by 1 base and J by 3 bases. TCRdb re-derived calls from the reads in MiXCR, one entry per CDR3 protein. The sample contains just under 550,000 distinct CDR3 sequences, 26% of which appear only once. Notes on the study in general: Carriage of CMV together with the relevant HLA was identifiable through cumulative public TCR beta family frequency. The response measured ex vivo was dominated by TCR beta clonotypes (HLA-C-restricted and CMV-specific).

The chain is built from TRBV28 and TRBJ2-3, with 13 nucleotides matching TRBD2. This clonotype was sampled from a human donor in good health (CMV status not recorded). Some clones in this sample may be carry-over from other donors' samples. The sequenced sample consisted of PBMCs. CDR3 amino acids: CASSLSPGWTSGSGTDTQYF. The CDR3 region has the DNA TGTGCCAGCAGTTTATCCCCGGGGTGGACTAGCGGGAGTGGGACAGATACGCAGTATTTT.